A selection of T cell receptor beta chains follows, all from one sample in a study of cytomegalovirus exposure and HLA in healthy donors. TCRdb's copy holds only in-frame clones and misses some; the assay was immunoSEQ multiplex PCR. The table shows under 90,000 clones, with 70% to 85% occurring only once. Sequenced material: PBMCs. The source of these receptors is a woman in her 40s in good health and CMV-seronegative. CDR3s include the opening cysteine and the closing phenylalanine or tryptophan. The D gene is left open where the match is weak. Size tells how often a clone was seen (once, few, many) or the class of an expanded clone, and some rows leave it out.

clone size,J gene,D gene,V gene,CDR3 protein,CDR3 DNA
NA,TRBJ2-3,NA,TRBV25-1,CASSEEWPGGTDTQYF,TGTGCCAGCAGTGAAGAATGGCCTGGTGGCACAGATACGCAGTATTTT
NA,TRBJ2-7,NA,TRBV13,CASSPSGLTAYEQYF,TGTGCCAGCAGCCCGTCGGGACTCACAGCCTACGAGCAGTACTTC
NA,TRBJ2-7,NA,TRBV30,CAWSVFTANEQYF,TGTGCCTGGAGTGTTTTCACCGCTAACGAGCAGTACTTC
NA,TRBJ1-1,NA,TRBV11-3,CASSFNRNTEAFF,TGTGCCAGCAGCTTTAACAGGAACACTGAAGCTTTCTTT
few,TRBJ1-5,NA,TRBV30,CAWSLGGNQPQHF,TGTGCCTGGAGTCTCGGAGGGAACCAGCCCCAGCATTTT
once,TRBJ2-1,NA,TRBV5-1,CASSPGISYNEQFF,TGCGCCAGCAGCCCCGGGATCTCCTACAATGAGCAGTTCTTC
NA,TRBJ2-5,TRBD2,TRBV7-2,CASSPNPGTSKSETQYF,TGTGCCAGCAGCCCAAATCCCGGGACTAGCAAGTCAGAGACCCAGTACTTC
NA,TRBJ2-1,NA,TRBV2,CASSDDRKNNEQFF,TGTGCCAGCAGTGACGACAGGAAAAACAATGAGCAGTTCTTC
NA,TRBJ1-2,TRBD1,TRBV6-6,CASSYASGQNYGYTF,TGTGCCAGCAGTTACGCCTCGGGACAGAACTATGGCTACACCTTC
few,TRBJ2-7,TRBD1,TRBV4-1,CASSPRQGTGYEQYF,TGCGCCAGCAGCCCAAGACAGGGGACGGGCTACGAGCAGTACTTC
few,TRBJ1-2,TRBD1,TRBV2,CASPRGRGNYGYTF,TGTGCCAGCCCGAGGGGGCGCGGAAACTATGGCTACACCTTC
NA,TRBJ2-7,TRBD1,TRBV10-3,CAISSPGQGANEQYF,TGTGCCATCAGCTCTCCGGGACAGGGGGCGAACGAGCAGTACTTC
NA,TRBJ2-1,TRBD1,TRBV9,CASSVGGTGGYNEQFF,TGTGCCAGCAGCGTAGGGGGAACAGGGGGCTACAATGAGCAGTTCTTC
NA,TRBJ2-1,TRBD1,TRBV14,CASSHRTGGNEQFF,TGTGCCAGCAGCCATCGGACAGGGGGCAATGAGCAGTTCTTC
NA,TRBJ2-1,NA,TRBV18,CASSPLIIGVGNEQFF,TGTGCCAGCTCACCACTTATAATAGGGGTCGGCAATGAGCAGTTCTTC
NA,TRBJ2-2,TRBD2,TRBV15,CATSGGVNTGELFF,TGTGCCACCAGCGGGGGGGTGAACACCGGGGAGCTGTTTTTT
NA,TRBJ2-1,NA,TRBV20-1,CSARGPREQFF,TGCAGTGCTAGAGGCCCGAGGGAGCAGTTCTTC
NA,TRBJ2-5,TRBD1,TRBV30,CAWTSRGLRETQYF,TGTGCCTGGACGAGCAGGGGGCTTCGAGAGACCCAGTACTTC
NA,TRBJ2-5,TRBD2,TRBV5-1,CASSPRAAGGGETQYF,TGCGCCAGCAGCCCGCGGGCCGCGGGGGGCGGGGAGACCCAGTACTTC
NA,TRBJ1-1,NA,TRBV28,CASSRGGGAMNTEAFF,TGTGCCAGCAGTCGAGGCGGGGGAGCCATGAACACTGAAGCTTTCTTT
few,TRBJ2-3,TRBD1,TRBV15,CATSGTGAPPTDTQYF,TGTGCCACCAGCGGAACAGGGGCGCCGCCCACAGATACGCAGTATTTT
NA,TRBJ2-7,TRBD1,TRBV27,CASWDRNEQYF,TGTGCCAGCTGGGACAGGAACGAGCAGTACTTC
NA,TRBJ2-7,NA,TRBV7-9,CASSLQGSSSYEQYF,TGTGCCAGCAGCTTACAGGGATCGAGCTCCTACGAGCAGTACTTC
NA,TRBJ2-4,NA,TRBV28,CASSTSGLPWAKNIQYF,TGTGCCAGCAGTACGTCAGGCCTCCCCTGGGCCAAAAACATTCAGTACTTC
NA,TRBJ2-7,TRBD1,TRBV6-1,CASSQGTGGSYEQYF,TGTGCCAGCAGCCAGGGGACAGGGGGATCCTACGAGCAGTACTTC
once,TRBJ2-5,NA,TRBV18,CASSPVTNSQETQYF,TGTGCCAGCTCACCAGTGACTAACTCACAAGAGACCCAGTACTTC
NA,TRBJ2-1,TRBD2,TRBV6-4,CASSKVLAGNNEQFF,TGTGCCAGCAGTAAAGTGCTAGCGGGGAATAATGAGCAGTTCTTC
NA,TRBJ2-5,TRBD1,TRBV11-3,CASNNWDRENQETQYF,TGTGCCAGCAATAACTGGGACAGGGAAAATCAAGAGACCCAGTACTTC
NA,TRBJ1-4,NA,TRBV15,CATSRVIDRGGEKLFF,TGTGCCACCAGCAGGGTGATTGATAGGGGAGGTGAAAAACTGTTTTTT
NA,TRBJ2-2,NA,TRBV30,CAWSSTGSGELFF,TGTGCCTGGAGTTCTACAGGGTCCGGGGAGCTGTTTTTT
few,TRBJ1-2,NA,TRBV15,CATSPEPRYGYTF,TGTGCCACCAGCCCAGAACCTCGTTATGGCTACACCTTC
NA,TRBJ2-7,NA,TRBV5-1,CASSLRQAYEQYF,TGCGCCAGCAGCTTGCGACAGGCCTACGAGCAGTACTTC
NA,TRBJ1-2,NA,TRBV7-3,CASSLTHGGAEGYTF,TGTGCCAGCAGCTTAACCCACGGAGGGGCGGAGGGCTACACCTTC
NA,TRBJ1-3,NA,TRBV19,CASSIRVFQTIYF,TGTGCCAGTAGTATCCGGGTCTTTCAAACCATATATTTT
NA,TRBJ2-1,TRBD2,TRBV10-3,CAISESTSGSYYNEQFF,TGTGCCATCAGTGAGTCGACTAGCGGTTCATACTACAATGAGCAGTTCTTC
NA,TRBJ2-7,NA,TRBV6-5,CASSYSGQTGSYEQYF,TGTGCCAGCAGTTACTCCGGACAGACAGGATCCTACGAGCAGTACTTC
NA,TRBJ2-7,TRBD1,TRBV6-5,CASRDDRAPYEQYF,TGTGCCAGCAGAGATGACAGGGCCCCCTACGAGCAGTACTTC
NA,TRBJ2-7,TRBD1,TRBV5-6,CASSSGDRYEQYF,TGTGCCAGCAGCTCAGGGGACAGGTACGAGCAGTACTTC
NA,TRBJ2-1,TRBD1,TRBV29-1,CSGREGQGMWEQFF,TGCAGCGGACGGGAGGGACAGGGGATGTGGGAGCAGTTCTTC
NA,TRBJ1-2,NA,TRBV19,CASSMYQDTIYGYTF,TGTGCCAGTAGTATGTATCAGGATACAATTTATGGCTACACCTTC
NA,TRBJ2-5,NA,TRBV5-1,CASSFGGGGQETQYF,TGCGCCAGCAGCTTCGGGGGAGGAGGCCAAGAGACCCAGTACTTC
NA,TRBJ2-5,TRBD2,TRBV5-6,CASSLYRGLAGGRWETQYF,TGTGCCAGCAGCTTATACCGAGGACTAGCGGGAGGACGTTGGGAGACCCAGTACTTC
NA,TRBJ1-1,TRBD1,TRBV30,CAWTPGQVFNEAFF,TGTGCCTGGACCCCGGGACAGGTTTTTAACGAAGCTTTCTTT
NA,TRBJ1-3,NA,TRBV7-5,CVRSHQDRPLSSGNTIYF,TGTGTCAGAAGCCACCAGGACAGACCTTTAAGCTCTGGAAACACCATATATTTT
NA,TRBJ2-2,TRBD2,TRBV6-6,CASSHGTRETGELFF,TGTGCCAGCAGTCACGGGACTAGAGAGACCGGGGAGCTGTTTTTT
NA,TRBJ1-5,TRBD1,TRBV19,CASTSDRVQPQHF,TGTGCCAGTACCTCCGACAGGGTTCAGCCCCAGCATTTT
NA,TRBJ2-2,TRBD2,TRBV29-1,CSVEEAGGPGTGELFF,TGCAGCGTTGAAGAGGCGGGAGGGCCGGGCACCGGGGAGCTGTTTTTT
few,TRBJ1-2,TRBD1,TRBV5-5,CASSLFWDRVKNGYTF,TGTGCCAGCAGCTTGTTTTGGGACAGGGTGAAAAATGGCTACACCTTC
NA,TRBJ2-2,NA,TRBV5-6,CASSTARGTGELFF,TGTGCCAGCAGCACGGCCAGGGGAACCGGGGAGCTGTTTTTT
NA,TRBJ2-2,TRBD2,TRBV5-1,CASSLAGLARNTGELFF,TGCGCCAGCAGCTTGGCCGGACTAGCAAGGAACACCGGGGAGCTGTTTTTT
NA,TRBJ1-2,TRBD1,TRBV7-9,CASSLGTGVSYGYTF,TGTGCCAGCAGCCTCGGGACAGGGGTGTCCTATGGCTACACCTTC